The 14 T cell receptor beta chains in this list originate from one sample, sequenced in a study of cytomegalovirus exposure and HLA in healthy donors. The PCR made use of 60 Vbeta and 13 Jbeta primers. Repertoires were generated with immunoSEQ multiplex PCR, while TCRdb's copy carries only in-frame clones and drops some. This table holds approximately 170,000 clones, roughly 79% found once. Sequencing used PBMCs. These receptors were collected from a male donor in good health and CMV-seropositive.

The chain is built from TRBV2 and TRBJ2-1; D unclear. Germline CDR1 SNHLY, CDR2 FYNNEI. The CDR3 is 13 amino acids. V dropped 3 bases and J dropped 0 bases, with 3 bases sitting between them. CDR3: CASSDSSYNEQFF. CDR3 coding DNA: TGTGCCAGCAGTGATAGCTCCTACAATGAGCAGTTCTTC. Using reference TRBV2 and TRBJ2-1 for the parts outside the CDR3, the full variable domain is EPEVTQTPSHQVTQMGQEVILRCVPISNHLYFYWYRQILGQKVEFLVSFYNNEISEKSEIFDDQFSVERPDGSNFTLKIRSTKLEDSAMYFCASSDSSYNEQFFGPGTRLTVL.

The chain couples TRBV5-1 to TRBJ2-5; D is unresolved. CDR1 is SGHRS and CDR2 is YFSETQ in the germline V gene. V lost 4 bases and J 1 base, leaving 14 bases between the germline ends. This CDR3 is built from 15 residues. The CDR3 region is CASSQGGEVQETQYF. Written as DNA, the CDR3 is TGCGCCAGCAGCCAAGGCGGCGAAGTCCAAGAGACCCAGTACTTC. The full variable domain, completed using reference TRBV5-1 and TRBJ2-5, is KAGVTQTPRYLIKTRGQQVTLSCSPISGHRSVSWYQQTPGQGLQFLFEYFSETQRNKGNFPGRFSGRQFSNSRSEMNVSTLELGDSALYLCASSQGGEVQETQYFGPGTRLLVL.

This chain uses TRBV13 with TRBJ1-6; D is ambiguous. The CDR3 consists of 16 residues. V was shortened by 0 bases and J by 0 bases, with 6 bases between the two germline ends. Per the germline V gene, CDR1 is PRHDT and CDR2 is FYEKMQ (reference sequence). CDR3 residues: CASSLGPSSYNSPLHF. The CDR3 coding sequence is TGTGCCAGCAGCTTAGGACCGAGCTCCTATAATTCACCCCTCCACTTT.

This chain joins TRBV14 and TRBJ1-1, with D possibly TRBD1 on 5 matching bases. The V end was cut by 7 bases, the J end by 5 bases, with 14 bases between. The germline gives CDR1 SGHDN, CDR2 FVKESK. The length of the CDR3 is 13 residues. The chain's CDR3 is CASTPGTATEAFF. CDR3 nucleotide sequence: TGTGCCAGCACCCCCGGGACTGCTACTGAAGCTTTCTTT.

This sequence joins TRBV7-8 and TRBJ2-7; the match to TRBD1 covers 10 bases. The CDR3 totals 17 residues. Per the germline V gene, CDR1 is SGHVS and CDR2 is FQNEAQ. J gave up 3 bases and V 4 bases, and 12 bases lay outside the gene matches. The CDR3 nucleotides read TGTGCCAGCAGCTCAAACCGGGACAGGGGATCGCTCTACGAGCAGTACTTC. This encodes CASSSNRDRGSLYEQYF.

This chain links TRBV27 with TRBJ2-5; 12 nucleotides line up with TRBD2. V shed 4 bases and J 3 bases; nucleotides not matched to a gene: 9. Germline V gene sequence: CDR1 MNHEY, CDR2 SMNVEV (reference sequence). This CDR3 has 17 amino acids. DNA of the CDR3: TGTGCCAGCAGTTACCAGACTAGCGGGGGATTTAAAGAGACCCAGTACTTC. It encodes CASSYQTSGGFKETQYF.

V usage is TRBV4-1 and J usage is TRBJ2-3, with D maybe TRBD2 (6 bases). V dropped 3 bases and J dropped 11 bases, with 21 bases sitting between them. The CDR3 is 15 amino acids. Germline CDR1 reads MGHRA; CDR2 reads YSYEKL. The CDR3 DNA follows: TGCGCCAGCAGCCAGCAAGGAGCACTGCTGGGGGGGCAGTATTTT. Protein product: CASSQQGALLGGQYF.

The chain recombines TRBV7-9 with TRBJ1-5; D may be TRBD1 (6 bases). Per germline, CDR1 SEHNR and CDR2 FQNEAQ (reference sequence). The CDR3 consists of 14 residues. V was trimmed by 5 bases and J by 5 bases, leaving 13 bases between them. The CDR3 DNA reads TGTGCCAGCAGCCAACAGGGACGGGATCAGCCCCAGCATTTT. Protein sequence: CASSQQGRDQPQHF.

V usage is TRBV5-1 and J usage is TRBJ1-4; D gene uncertain. This CDR3 has 15 residues. V was clipped by 0 bases and J by 0 bases, with 6 bases between them. CDR1 SGHRS and CDR2 YFSETQ come from the germline V gene. The CDR3, as DNA: TGCGCCAGCAGCTTGGTGGCAGCAACTAATGAAAAACTGTTTTTT. This translates into CASSLVAATNEKLFF.

This clone was observed a few times. The gene calls are TRBV2 and TRBJ2-5, with 14 nucleotides matching TRBD2. There are 15 residues in the CDR3. V lost 5 bases, J lost 5 bases, and 4 bases stayed unmatched. The germline gives CDR1 SNHLY, CDR2 FYNNEI. This CDR3 reads CASSLRLAGGETQYF. DNA for the CDR3: TGTGCCAGCAGTCTCAGACTAGCGGGGGGGGAGACCCAGTACTTC.

V and J are TRBV4-1 and TRBJ1-2, with TRBD1 matching 7 bases. This CDR3 contains 11 residues. Looked up from germline, CDR1 is MGHRA and CDR2 is YSYEKL. V lost 10 bases to trimming and J lost 4 bases; unmatched junction nucleotides: 3. The CDR3 sequence: CATQGGYGYTF. CDR3 in DNA: TGCGCCACGCAGGGGGGCTATGGCTACACCTTC.

The V and J genes are TRBV6-4 and TRBJ2-3; a possible D gene is TRBD2 (5 bases). The germline gives CDR1 MRHNA, CDR2 SNTAGT. Trimming removed 3 bases at V and 5 bases at J, with 9 bases between. The CDR3 loop spans 13 amino acids. The CDR3 nucleotides read TGTGCCAGCAGTGAAACGGAGGTAGATACGCAGTATTTT. Protein sequence: CASSETEVDTQYF.

The chain carries TRBV28 and TRBJ1-5; TRBD1 aligns across 7 bases. The ends lost 3 bases at V and 6 bases at J; junction bases unmatched: 11. The CDR3 sequence is 16 residues long. Germline V CDR1 and CDR2: MDHEN, SYDVKM. Here the CDR3 DNA reads TGTGCCAGCAGTTTGGCCCCACGCAGGGGGACTCAGCCCCAGCATTTT. Its translation is CASSLAPRRGTQPQHF.

The rearrangement uses TRBV5-1 and TRBJ2-1; 8 positions agree with TRBD2. The CDR3 runs 14 residues. Germline V lookup: CDR1 SGHRS, CDR2 YFSETQ. Trimming took 4 bases from V and 6 from J; bases not matched to a gene: 6. As DNA, the CDR3 is TGCGCCAGCAGCGCCGGGGGGGCGGGCAATGAGCAGTTCTTC. Translating it yields CASSAGGAGNEQFF.